This T cell receptor beta chain was documented in a study of Graves' ophthalmopathy and Graves' hyperthyroidism. For repertoire sequencing, the TCR beta CDR3 regions were amplified from RNA transcripts. An initial RT-PCR round employing HTBI primers preceded a second-round multiplex PCR. TCRdb independently ran MiXCR on the multiplex PCR reads; one entry per CDR3 protein. The sample holds approximately 1.2 million distinct CDR3 sequences, less than 45% seen once. Study-wide points: Predictions made by the model for ophthalmopathy progression reached 70% to 71% sensitivity and around 72% specificity.

Germline V gene lookup returns CDR1 SNHLY and CDR2 FYNNEI. V was clipped by 2 bases and J by 7 bases, with 6 bases between them. The CDR3 sequence is 11 residues long. This clonotype has at least ten counts. Its specificity is unknown. The genes are TRBV2 and TRBJ2-7; the D is unclear. The clonotype comes from an adult man with Graves' hyperthyroidism. Input material: peripheral blood or thyroid tissue (not recorded which). CDR3 amino acids: CASSEKGEQYF. DNA for the CDR3: TGTGCCAGCAGTGAAAAGGGTGAGCAGTACTTC.